This T cell receptor (beta chain) was documented in a study of T-cell memory formation after mild COVID-19. The wider study: Largely donor-specific TCR clusters were found. Study-wide findings and caveats: Clones that contracted from day 15 to 85 had balanced CD4/CD8; later expanders were CD4+ biased.

5'RACE with constant-segment primers built TCRalpha and TCRbeta cDNA libraries with UMIs. TCRdb ran MiXCR on the 5' RACE reads and lists one entry per CDR3 protein. This table has roughly 500,000 distinct CDR3 sequences, roughly 22% appearing once. Points on this clonotype: Its specificity is not known.

The CDR3 totals 13 residues. Trimming removed 2 bases from V and 3 bases from J, with 8 bases in between. Germline assignment: CDR1 LNHDA and CDR2 SQIVND (reference sequence). The sample taken for sequencing was PBMCs or a T cell subset sorted from them (not recorded which). The receptor's source is an adult woman who had mild COVID-19 (a few samples of this study predate the infection). Cell type and time point are not known. The chain combines TRBV19 with TRBJ2-7, with D hard to call. CDR3 DNA sequence: TGTGCCAGTAGTATATACATCTTCTACGAGCAGTACTTC. Encoded protein: CASSIYIFYEQYF.